The clone carrying this TCR beta chain was seen only a few times. Its antigen remains unknown. This sample is part of a study of response to subunit inactivated influenza vaccine. General observations from the study: Each seasonal influenza vaccination, the authors suggested, recruits few new T cells.

MiXCR, applied by TCRdb to the RT-PCR reads, yields one record per CDR3 protein. Of about 610,000 distinct CDR3 sequences listed, approximately 15% are singletons. With 2 bases removed from V and 0 bases from J, the gap between germline ends came to 8 bases. Per germline, CDR1 MGHRA and CDR2 YSYEKL. The CDR3 totals 16 residues. The sequences come from PBMCs from blood, collected about 13 days after vaccination. The chain couples TRBV4-1 to TRBJ1-6; D is uncertain. This clonotype was sampled from a man aged 50-59 years who received an inactivated influenza vaccine. CDR3 region: CASSQLESSYNSPLHF. The CDR3 coding sequence is TGCGCCAGCAGCCAACTGGAAAGCTCCTATAATTCACCCCTCCACTTT.